A selection of T cell receptor beta chains follows, all from one sample in a study of control samples from healthy donors and cancer patients. Sequencing used immunoSEQ multiplex PCR; TCRdb keeps in-frame clones, though not all of them. The profile shows more than 140,000 clones, 94% of them singletons. Specimen: blood. The receptors come from a man aged 40-49 years in good health. The CDR3 runs from the conserved cysteine through the conserved F or W. D genes are given only for firm matches. Size tells how often a clone was seen (once, few, many) or the class of an expanded clone, and some rows leave it out.

TRBV7-6,14,TRBJ2-3,.,.,CASSLFRGTDTQYF,TGTGCCAGCAGCTTATTCAGAGGAACAGATACGCAGTATTTT
TRBV7-9,15,TRBJ1-6,.,.,CASSSWTGQSSPLHF,TGTGCCAGCAGCTCCTGGACGGGCCAGAGCTCACCCCTCCACTTT
TRBV7-9,14,TRBJ2-2,.,.,CASSPGTNTGELFF,TGTGCCAGCAGCCCGGGGACCAACACCGGGGAGCTGTTTTTT
TRBV4-2,15,TRBJ1-4,.,.,CASSQGGGGGEKLFF,TGTGCCAGCAGCCAAGGGGGGGGAGGTGGTGAAAAACTGTTTTTT
TRBV6-2/TRBV6-3,15,TRBJ1-2,.,TRBD1,CASSLRQGDFYGYTF,TGTGCCAGCAGTTTACGACAGGGGGATTTCTATGGCTACACCTTC
TRBV18,15,TRBJ2-1,.,.,CASSPAVNSYNEQFF,TGTGCCAGCTCACCGGCAGTCAACTCCTACAATGAGCAGTTCTTC
TRBV5-1,13,TRBJ1-1,.,.,CASRRTDLTEAFF,TGCGCCAGCAGACGCACCGATTTGACTGAAGCTTTCTTT
TRBV29-1,13,TRBJ2-5,.,.,CSVEGQGEETQYF,TGCAGCGTTGAAGGGCAGGGAGAAGAGACCCAGTACTTC
TRBV7-3,15,TRBJ2-1,.,TRBD2,CASSLPSGIYNEQFF,TGTGCCAGCAGCTTACCTAGCGGAATCTACAATGAGCAGTTCTTC
TRBV5-4,13,TRBJ2-3,.,.,CASSPVSPDTQYF,TGTGCCAGCAGCCCTGTCAGTCCAGATACGCAGTATTTT
TRBV30,12,TRBJ2-6,once,.,CAWRTGANVLTF,TGTGCCTGGAGGACTGGGGCCAACGTCCTGACTTTC
TRBV13,16,TRBJ1-4,.,.,CASSRWDGATNEKLFF,TGTGCCAGCAGCCGGTGGGACGGAGCAACTAATGAAAAACTGTTTTTT
TRBV19,20,TRBJ2-2,.,TRBD1,CASSIDLTGVKNANTGELFF,TGTGCCAGTAGTATAGATCTTACAGGGGTAAAAAACGCGAACACCGGGGAGCTGTTTTTT
TRBV4-2,14,TRBJ2-2,.,.,CASSLRGTNGELFF,TGTGCCAGCAGCCTGAGAGGGACGAACGGGGAGCTGTTTTTT
TRBV4-3,14,TRBJ2-2,.,.,CASSQQQYTGELFF,TGCGCCAGCAGCCAGCAACAGTACACCGGGGAGCTGTTTTTT